The 23 T cell receptor beta chains below all came from one sample that was sequenced in a study of CD8 T cells in Susac syndrome. After extraction with the RNeasy kit, roughly 0.5 to 1 ug of the RNA was reverse transcribed using random hexamers. TCRdb re-analysed the immunoSEQ multiplex PCR reads in MiXCR, keeping a single row per CDR3 protein. The data hold hundreds of thousands of distinct CDR3 sequences, with about 85% observed a single time. Sequencing was performed on CD8+ T cells from PBMCs. These TCRs come from a human donor with multiple sclerosis.

CDR3 in amino acids: CASSPAGVLYEQYF. The CDR3 nucleotides read TGTGCCAGCAGCCCCGCCGGGGTCCTCTACGAGCAGTACTTC. V and J are TRBV14 and TRBJ2-7; TRBD2 might be the D (5 bases). Trimming cost V 4 bases and J 3 bases, with 13 bases left between them. From germline, CDR1 is SGHDN and CDR2 FVKESK. This CDR3 is built from 14 residues.

This sequence joins TRBV5-1 and TRBJ2-3; TRBD2 matches at 11 bases. The CDR3 is 14 residues long. Per the germline V gene, CDR1 is SGHRS and CDR2 is YFSETQ. Trimming at V came to 6 bases and at J to 2 bases, leaving 2 bases not matched to a gene. CDR3 loop: CASTSGGYTDTQYF. The CDR3 bases are TGCGCCAGCACTAGCGGGGGGTACACAGATACGCAGTATTTT.

V usage is TRBV29-1 and J usage is TRBJ2-1, with unresolved D. V was cut by 7 bases and J by 9 bases, with 10 bases left in between. The CDR3 totals 10 residues. The germline V gene has CDR1 SQVTM and CDR2 ANQGSEA. The CDR3 sequence: CSALKGEQFF. In DNA form, the CDR3 reads TGCAGCGCTTTAAAGGGTGAGCAGTTCTTC.

This clonotype has just one count. V is TRBV5-4 and J is TRBJ1-2; D is uncertain. Trimming shortened V by 7 bases and J by 4 bases, and 14 bases separated the two germline ends. Germline CDR1 reads SGHNT; CDR2 reads YYREEE (reference sequence). This CDR3 has 13 residues. Here the CDR3 DNA reads TGTGCCAGCGCCGAGAGTGGCACCTATGGCTACACCTTC. Residues: CASAESGTYGYTF.

Turning to this clonotype: A read error may produce the germline difference seen at one junction end. The V call is TRBV29-1, the J call TRBJ1-1; weak D call: TRBD1 (5 bases). The CDR3 sequence is 12 residues long. Germline V gene sequence: CDR1 SQVTM, CDR2 ANQGSEA. The chain's CDR3 is CSIEDSNTEAFF. Written as DNA, the CDR3 is TGCAGCATTGAAGACAGTAACACTGAAGCTTTCTTT.

This clonotype has a single count. The V call is TRBV7-2, the J call TRBJ2-1, with D possibly being TRBD1 (6 bases). The CDR3 has 12 amino acids. Germline values: CDR1 SGHTA, CDR2 FQGNSA. Trimming stripped 8 bases from V and 5 bases from J, with 10 bases between. The CDR3 is CASHRDHNEQFF. The DNA for the CDR3 is TGTGCCAGCCACAGGGATCACAATGAGCAGTTCTTC.

J is TRBJ1-1 and V is TRBV29-1; maybe TRBD1 (5 bases). Germline assignment: CDR1 SQVTM and CDR2 ANQGSEA. This CDR3 region has 14 residues. V shed 4 bases and J shed 5 bases, with 17 bases lying between them. Written as DNA, the CDR3 is TGCAGCGTTGGTCCCCCAAGGGAGGGGACTGAAGCTTTCTTT. Protein product: CSVGPPREGTEAFF.

The chain recombines TRBV5-4 with TRBJ2-5; 7 nucleotides agree with TRBD1. Germline V CDR1 and CDR2: SGHNT, YYREEE (reference sequence). V shed 4 bases, J shed 4 bases, and the junction held 10 bases outside the gene matches. The CDR3 loop spans 15 amino acids. In DNA form, the CDR3 reads TGTGCCAGCAGCCGTTCCGGGACAGCAAGAGAGACCCAGTACTTC. Protein sequence: CASSRSGTARETQYF.

V usage is TRBV11-2 and J usage is TRBJ2-7, with D unresolved. Trimming cost V 1 base and J 0 bases, with 7 bases left between them. There are 14 residues in the CDR3. Germline V CDR1 and CDR2: SGHAT, FQNNGV. The CDR3 coding sequence is TGTGCCAGCAGCTTAGGGTCAGACTCCTACGAGCAGTACTTC. It encodes CASSLGSDSYEQYF.

V and J are TRBV27 and TRBJ2-2; D uncertain. This CDR3 contains 13 residues. With 7 bases removed from V and 6 bases from J, the gap between germline ends came to 12 bases. CDR1 and CDR2 (germline): MNHEY, SMNVEV (reference sequence). The CDR3: CASKAVKAGELFF. CDR3 DNA sequence: TGTGCCAGCAAGGCAGTGAAGGCCGGGGAGCTGTTTTTT.

This rearrangement joins TRBV25-1 to TRBJ2-7, with 10 bases fitting TRBD1. The junction had 2 bases not matched to a gene; V was cut back by 3 bases and J by 6 bases. The CDR3 is 13 residues long. Germline CDR1 MGHDK, CDR2 SYGVNS. CDR3 amino acids: CASSDWDRGEQYF. The CDR3 nucleotides are TGTGCCAGCAGTGACTGGGACAGGGGCGAGCAGTACTTC.

CDR3 sequence (DNA): TGTGCCACCAGCACCGTGGAAGTCACCGGGGAGCTGTTTTTT. Its protein product is CATSTVEVTGELFF. The chain joins TRBV15 to TRBJ2-2; D is unresolved. This CDR3 has 14 residues. The V and J ends lost 4 bases and 4 bases respectively, with 10 bases between them. Germline V gives CDR1 LNHNV, CDR2 YYDKDF (reference sequence).

This rearrangement joins TRBV2 to TRBJ1-1; tentatively, D is TRBD1 (6 bases). Trimming took 1 base from V and 6 from J, leaving 12 bases between them. The CDR3 consists of 14 residues. CDR1 is SNHLY, CDR2 FYNNEI, per germline. In DNA, the CDR3 is TGTGCCAGCAGTGAAGACAAGGGGGGACCTGAAGCTTTCTTT. Translated: CASSEDKGGPEAFF.

The CDR3: CASSPTGAVFDEQYF. The DNA for the CDR3 is TGTGCCAGTAGCCCGACAGGGGCGGTGTTCGACGAGCAGTACTTC. This sequence joins TRBV19 and TRBJ2-7, with 8 bases that match TRBD1. Germline loops: CDR1 LNHDA, CDR2 SQIVND (reference sequence). CDR3 size: 15 residues. V trimming: 6 bases; J trimming: 5 bases; junction bases outside the gene matches: 12.

The V gene is TRBV27, the J gene TRBJ2-1; no reliable D call. CDR1 MNHEY and CDR2 SMNVEV come from the germline V gene (reference sequence). This CDR3 is 15 amino acids long. V was cut by 3 bases and J by 7 bases, with 16 bases left in between. CDR3 amino acids: CASSFVNVADNEQFF. CDR3 nucleotides: TGTGCCAGCAGTTTTGTTAACGTCGCAGATAATGAGCAGTTCTTC.

V is TRBV4-1 and J is TRBJ1-2, with D unresolved. In germline, CDR1 is MGHRA, CDR2 YSYEKL. The CDR3 has 14 residues. V lost 6 bases, J lost 4 bases, and 15 bases lay in between. The CDR3 region has the DNA TGCGCCAGCAGGAATAGGGTATATCCCTATGGCTACACCTTC. Amino acid sequence: CASRNRVYPYGYTF.

The rearrangement joins TRBV5-1 to TRBJ2-5; tentative D call: TRBD2 (6 bases). There are 17 residues in the CDR3. V was cut by 1 base and J by 4 bases, with 20 bases left in between. Germline V gene lookup returns CDR1 SGHRS and CDR2 YFSETQ. The DNA of the CDR3 is TGCGCCAGCAGCTTGCCCACCAATACAGGAGCGGGAGAGACCCAGTACTTC. Protein sequence: CASSLPTNTGAGETQYF.

The gene calls are TRBV20-1 and TRBJ2-1; 11 bases are shared with TRBD1. The CDR3 is made up of 16 amino acids. Germline lookup yields CDR1 DFQATT and CDR2 SNEGSKA (reference sequence). V lost 4 bases to trimming and J lost 4 bases; unmatched junction nucleotides: 9. CDR3 residues: CSATLGRDRGYNEQFF. CDR3 nucleotides: TGCAGTGCTACGCTAGGTAGGGACAGGGGGTACAATGAGCAGTTCTTC.

The gene calls are TRBV12-3 or TRBV12-4 and TRBJ2-1; TRBD2 is a possible D gene (5 bases). The CDR3 contains 17 residues. V was cut by 3 bases and J by 3 bases, with 18 bases left in between. Written as DNA, the CDR3 is TGTGCCAGCAGTTTTAGGCCCGAACTGACTAACTACAATGAGCAGTTCTTC. This encodes CASSFRPELTNYNEQFF.

This clonotype turned up a few times. The chain recombines TRBV7-6 with TRBJ1-1, with D possibly matching TRBD1 (5 bases). The V gene lost 8 bases and the J gene lost 4 bases, with 11 bases spanning the gap. Germline assignment: CDR1 SGHVS and CDR2 FNYEAQ. This CDR3 comprises 12 residues. The CDR3 loop reads CASVGVGTEAFF. For the CDR3, the DNA is TGTGCCAGCGTAGGGGTGGGCACTGAAGCTTTCTTT.

V usage is TRBV20-1 and J usage is TRBJ1-1; D possibly corresponds to TRBD1 (6 bases). CDR3 size: 14 residues. CDR1 is DFQATT, CDR2 SNEGSKA, per germline (reference sequence). Trimming cost V 2 bases and J 4 bases, with 14 bases left between them. The CDR3 loop reads CSARTGRAITEAFF. CDR3 DNA sequence: TGCAGTGCTAGAACAGGGCGGGCGATCACTGAAGCTTTCTTT.

The rearrangement joins TRBV27 to TRBJ2-7; 8 positions agree with TRBD2. CDR3 length: 12 residues. V lost 8 bases, J lost 2 bases, and 2 bases stayed unmatched. Germline CDR1 reads MNHEY; CDR2 reads SMNVEV (reference sequence). The CDR3 reads CASLSGTYEQYF. CDR3 in DNA: TGTGCCAGCCTTAGCGGGACCTACGAGCAGTACTTC.

In this sample, this clonotype turned up a few times. One end of the junction is discordant with germline, which a read error may explain. The chain has TRBV4-1 and TRBJ2-1; D might be TRBD1 (6 bases). The CDR3 contains 12 residues. Germline V gene sequence: CDR1 MGHRA, CDR2 YSYEKL. The CDR3 region has the DNA TGTGCCAGCAGCCAAGGGGGTAATGAGCAGTTCTTC. Protein product: CASSQGGNEQFF.